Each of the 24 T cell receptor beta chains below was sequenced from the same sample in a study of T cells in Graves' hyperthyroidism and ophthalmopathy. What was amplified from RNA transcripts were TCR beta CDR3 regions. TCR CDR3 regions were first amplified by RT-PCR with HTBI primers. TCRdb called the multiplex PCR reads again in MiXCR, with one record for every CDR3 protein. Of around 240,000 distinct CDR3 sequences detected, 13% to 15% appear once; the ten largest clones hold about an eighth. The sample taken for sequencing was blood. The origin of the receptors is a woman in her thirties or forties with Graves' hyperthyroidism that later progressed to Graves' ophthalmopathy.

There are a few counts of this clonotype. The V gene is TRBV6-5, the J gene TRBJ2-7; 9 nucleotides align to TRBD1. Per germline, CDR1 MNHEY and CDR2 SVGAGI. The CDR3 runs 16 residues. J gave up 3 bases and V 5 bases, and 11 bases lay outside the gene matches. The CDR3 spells CASSNNRGLRNYEQYF. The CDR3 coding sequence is TGTGCCAGCAGTAACAACAGGGGGCTCAGGAACTACGAGCAGTACTTC.

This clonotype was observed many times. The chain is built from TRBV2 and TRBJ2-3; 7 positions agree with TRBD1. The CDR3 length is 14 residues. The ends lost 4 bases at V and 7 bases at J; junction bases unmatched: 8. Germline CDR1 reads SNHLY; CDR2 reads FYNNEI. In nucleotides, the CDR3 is TGTGCCAGCAGTGCATTTGACAGGGATCATACGCAGTATTTT. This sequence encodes CASSAFDRDHTQYF.

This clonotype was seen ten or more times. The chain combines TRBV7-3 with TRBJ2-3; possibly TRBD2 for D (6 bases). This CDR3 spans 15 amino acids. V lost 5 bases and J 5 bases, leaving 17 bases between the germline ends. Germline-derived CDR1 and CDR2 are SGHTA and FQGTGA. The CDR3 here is CASSNSGFQGDTQYF. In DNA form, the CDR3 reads TGTGCCAGCAGCAATAGCGGCTTCCAGGGAGATACGCAGTATTTT.

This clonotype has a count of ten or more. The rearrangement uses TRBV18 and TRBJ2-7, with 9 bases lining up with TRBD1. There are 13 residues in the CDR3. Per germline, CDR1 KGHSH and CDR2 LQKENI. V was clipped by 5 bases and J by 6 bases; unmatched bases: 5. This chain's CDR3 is CASSSQGAGEQYF. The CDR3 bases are TGTGCCAGCTCATCACAGGGGGCGGGCGAGCAGTACTTC.

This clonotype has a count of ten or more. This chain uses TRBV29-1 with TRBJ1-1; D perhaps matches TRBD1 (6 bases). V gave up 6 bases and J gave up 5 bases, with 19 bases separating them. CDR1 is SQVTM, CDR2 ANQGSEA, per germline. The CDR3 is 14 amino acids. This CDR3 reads CSVGKGGRRTEAFF. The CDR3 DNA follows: TGCAGCGTAGGAAAGGGGGGGCGACGAACTGAAGCTTTCTTT.

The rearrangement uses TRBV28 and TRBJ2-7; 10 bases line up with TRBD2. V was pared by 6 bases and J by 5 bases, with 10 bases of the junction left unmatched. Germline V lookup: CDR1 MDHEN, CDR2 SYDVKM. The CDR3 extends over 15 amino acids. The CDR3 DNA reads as TGTGCCAGCAGCCAAGCCGCTAGCGGGAGCCACGAGCAGTACTTC. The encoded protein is CASSQAASGSHEQYF.

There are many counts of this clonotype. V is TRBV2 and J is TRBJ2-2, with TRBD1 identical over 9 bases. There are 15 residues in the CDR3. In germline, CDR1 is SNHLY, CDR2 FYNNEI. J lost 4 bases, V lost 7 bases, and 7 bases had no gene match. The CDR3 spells CASTRDRVGTGELFF. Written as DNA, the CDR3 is TGTGCCAGCACCCGGGACAGGGTGGGCACCGGGGAGCTGTTTTTT.

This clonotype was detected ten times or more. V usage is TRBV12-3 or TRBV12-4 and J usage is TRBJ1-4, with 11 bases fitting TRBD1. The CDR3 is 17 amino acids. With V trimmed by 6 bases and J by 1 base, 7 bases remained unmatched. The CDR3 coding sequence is TGTGCCAGCAGCCTTCCGGGACAGGGGGTAACTAATGAAAAACTGTTTTTT. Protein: CASSLPGQGVTNEKLFF.

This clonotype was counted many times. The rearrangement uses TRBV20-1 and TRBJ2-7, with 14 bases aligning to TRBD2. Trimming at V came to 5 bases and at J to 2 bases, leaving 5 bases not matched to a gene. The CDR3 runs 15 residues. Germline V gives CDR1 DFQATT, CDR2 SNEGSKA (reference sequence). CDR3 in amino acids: CSAQGLAGGPYEQYF. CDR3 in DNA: TGCAGTGCTCAAGGACTAGCGGGAGGACCCTACGAGCAGTACTTC.

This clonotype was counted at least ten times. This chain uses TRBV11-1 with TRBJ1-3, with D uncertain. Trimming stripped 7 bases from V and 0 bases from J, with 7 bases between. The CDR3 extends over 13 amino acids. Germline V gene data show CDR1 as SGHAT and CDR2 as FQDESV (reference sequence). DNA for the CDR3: TGTGCCAGCACGCAAGTCTCTGGAAACACCATATATTTT. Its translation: CASTQVSGNTIYF.

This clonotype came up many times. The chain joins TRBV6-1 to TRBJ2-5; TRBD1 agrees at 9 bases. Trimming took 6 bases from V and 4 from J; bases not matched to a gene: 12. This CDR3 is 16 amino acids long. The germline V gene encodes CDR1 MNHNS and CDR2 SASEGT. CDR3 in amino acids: CASSFIGGQGVETQYF. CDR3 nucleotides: TGTGCCAGCAGCTTCATAGGGGGACAGGGAGTAGAGACCCAGTACTTC.

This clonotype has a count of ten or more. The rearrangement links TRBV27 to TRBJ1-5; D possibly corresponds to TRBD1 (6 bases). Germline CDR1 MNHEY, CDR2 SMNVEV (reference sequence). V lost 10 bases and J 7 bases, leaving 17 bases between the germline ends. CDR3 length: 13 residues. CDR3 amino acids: CATGPGGDQPQHF. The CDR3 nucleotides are TGTGCCACCGGGCCCGGGGGCGACCAGCCCCAGCATTTT.

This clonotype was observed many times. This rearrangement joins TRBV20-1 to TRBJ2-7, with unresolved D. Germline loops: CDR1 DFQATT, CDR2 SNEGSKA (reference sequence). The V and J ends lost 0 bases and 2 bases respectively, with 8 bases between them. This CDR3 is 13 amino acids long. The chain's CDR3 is CSARDGLAYEQYF. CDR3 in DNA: TGCAGTGCTAGAGATGGGCTGGCCTACGAGCAGTACTTC.

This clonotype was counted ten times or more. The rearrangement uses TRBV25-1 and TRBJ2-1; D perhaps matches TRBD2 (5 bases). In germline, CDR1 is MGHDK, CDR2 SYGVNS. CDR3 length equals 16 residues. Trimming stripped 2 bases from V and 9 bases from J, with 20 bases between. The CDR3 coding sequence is TGTGCCAGCAGTGAAAATAATATTCTAGCAGAGGGTGAGCAGTTCTTC. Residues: CASSENNILAEGEQFF.

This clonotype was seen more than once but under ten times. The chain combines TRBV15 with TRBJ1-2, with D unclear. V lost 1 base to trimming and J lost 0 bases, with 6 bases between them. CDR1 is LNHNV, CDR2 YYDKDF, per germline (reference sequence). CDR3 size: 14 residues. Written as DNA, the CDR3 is TGTGCCACCAGCAGAGGCGGTTCTAACTATGGCTACACCTTC. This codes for CATSRGGSNYGYTF.

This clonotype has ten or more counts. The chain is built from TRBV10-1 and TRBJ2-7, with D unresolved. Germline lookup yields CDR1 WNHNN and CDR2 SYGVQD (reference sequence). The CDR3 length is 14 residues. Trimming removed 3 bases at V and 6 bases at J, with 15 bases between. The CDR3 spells CASSEDASWSEQYF. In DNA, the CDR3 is TGCGCCAGCAGTGAAGACGCTTCTTGGAGCGAGCAGTACTTC.

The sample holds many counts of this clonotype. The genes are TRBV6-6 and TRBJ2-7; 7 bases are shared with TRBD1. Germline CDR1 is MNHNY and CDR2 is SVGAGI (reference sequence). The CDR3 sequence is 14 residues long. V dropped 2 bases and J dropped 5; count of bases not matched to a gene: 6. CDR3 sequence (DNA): TGTGCCAGCAGTTACCAGGACAGGTTCCACGAGCAGTACTTC. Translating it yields CASSYQDRFHEQYF.

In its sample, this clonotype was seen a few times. The CDR3 DNA reads TGCGCCAGCAGTAGACTAGCGGGATTCACCGGGGAGCTGTTTTTT. This gives the protein CASSRLAGFTGELFF. The gene calls are TRBV4-1 and TRBJ2-2; the match to TRBD2 covers 11 bases. The CDR3 has 15 amino acids. The V gene end was trimmed by 6 bases and the J gene end by 4 bases; junction bases not matched to a gene: 4. CDR1 and CDR2 from the germline V gene are MGHRA and YSYEKL.

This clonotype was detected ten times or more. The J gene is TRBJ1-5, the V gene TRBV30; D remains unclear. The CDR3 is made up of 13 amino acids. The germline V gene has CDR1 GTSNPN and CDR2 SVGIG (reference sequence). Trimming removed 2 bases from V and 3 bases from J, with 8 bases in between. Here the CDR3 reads CAWSPHLNQPQHF. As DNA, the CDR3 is TGTGCCTGGAGTCCACACCTCAATCAGCCCCAGCATTTT. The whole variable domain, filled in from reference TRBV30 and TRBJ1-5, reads SQTIHQWPATLVQPVGSPLSLECTVEGTSNPNLYWYRQAAGRGLQLLFYSVGIGQISSEVPQNLSASRPQDRQFILSSKKLLLSDSGFYLCAWSPHLNQPQHFGDGTRLSIL.

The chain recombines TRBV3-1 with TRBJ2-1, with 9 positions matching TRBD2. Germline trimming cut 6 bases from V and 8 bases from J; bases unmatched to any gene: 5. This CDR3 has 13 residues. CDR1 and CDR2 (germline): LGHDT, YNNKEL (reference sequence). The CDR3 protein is CASRQTSGYEQFF. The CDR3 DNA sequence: TGTGCCAGCAGACAGACTAGCGGATATGAGCAGTTCTTC.

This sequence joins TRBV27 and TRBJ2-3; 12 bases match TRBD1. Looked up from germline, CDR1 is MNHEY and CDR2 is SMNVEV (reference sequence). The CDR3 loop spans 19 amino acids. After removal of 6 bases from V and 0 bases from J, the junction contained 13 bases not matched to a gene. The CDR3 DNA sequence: TGTGCCAGCAGGAGGATCCGGGACAGGGGGCTTGCTAGCACAGATACGCAGTATTTT. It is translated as CASRRIRDRGLASTDTQYF.

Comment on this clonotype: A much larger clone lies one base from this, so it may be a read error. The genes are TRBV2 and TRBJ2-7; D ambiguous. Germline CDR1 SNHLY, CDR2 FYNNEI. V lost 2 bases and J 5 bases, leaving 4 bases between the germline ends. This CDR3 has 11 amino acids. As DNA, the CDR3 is TGTGCCAGCAGTGAAAAGAACGAGCAGTACTTC. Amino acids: CASSEKNEQYF.

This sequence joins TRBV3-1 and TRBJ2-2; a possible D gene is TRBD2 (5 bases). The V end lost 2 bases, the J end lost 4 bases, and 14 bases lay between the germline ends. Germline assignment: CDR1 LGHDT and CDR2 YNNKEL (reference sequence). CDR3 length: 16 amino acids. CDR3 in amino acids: CASSQSLGDGTGELFF. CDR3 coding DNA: TGTGCCAGCAGCCAATCACTAGGTGATGGCACCGGGGAGCTGTTTTTT.

CDR3 residues: CAISESSGLLAGDRGEQFF. The CDR3 region has the DNA TGTGCCATCAGTGAGTCCTCGGGACTTCTAGCGGGAGATCGAGGTGAGCAGTTCTTC. The rearrangement uses TRBV10-3 and TRBJ2-1, with 10 nucleotides matching TRBD2. V dropped 0 bases and J dropped 9; count of bases not matched to a gene: 17. Germline V gives CDR1 ENHRY, CDR2 SYGVKD. The CDR3 has 19 residues.